This T cell receptor beta chain appears in the sequencing data of a study of CD8+CD57+ T cells in acquired aplastic anemia. Researchers used genomic DNA as the template to profile TCR beta VDJ and CDR3. Each CDR3 protein gets one entry after TCRdb re-called the reads with MiXCR. The sample records 250,000 to 350,000 distinct CDR3 sequences, approximately 57% being singletons. For sequencing, patients were chosen who had shown expansion of CD8+CD57+ cells by flow cytometry. Specimen: sorted CD4+, CD8+, or CD8+CD57+ T cells (not recorded which) from PBMCs. This TCR came from a human donor with aplastic anemia.

CDR3 bases: TGCAGTGCGCAATGGGCAGATACGCAGTATTTT. Translated: CSAQWADTQYF. The chain combines TRBV20-1 with TRBJ2-3; D is undetermined. Germline loops: CDR1 DFQATT, CDR2 SNEGSKA (reference sequence). The CDR3 sequence is 11 residues long. The ends were cut back, 6 bases at V and 4 bases at J, with 8 bases in the middle.